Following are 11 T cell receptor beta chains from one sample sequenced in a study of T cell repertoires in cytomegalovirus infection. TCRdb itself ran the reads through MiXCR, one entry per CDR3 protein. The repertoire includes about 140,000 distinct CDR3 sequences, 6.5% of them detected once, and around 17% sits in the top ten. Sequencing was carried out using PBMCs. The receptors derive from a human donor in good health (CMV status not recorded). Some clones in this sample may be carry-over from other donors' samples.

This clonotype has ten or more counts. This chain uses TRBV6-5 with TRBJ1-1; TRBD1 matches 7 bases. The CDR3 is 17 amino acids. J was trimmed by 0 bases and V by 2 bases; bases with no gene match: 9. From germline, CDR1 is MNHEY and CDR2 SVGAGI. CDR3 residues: CASSYMSPGQLNTEAFF. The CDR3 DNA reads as TGTGCCAGCAGTTACATGTCTCCGGGACAGCTGAACACTGAAGCTTTCTTT.

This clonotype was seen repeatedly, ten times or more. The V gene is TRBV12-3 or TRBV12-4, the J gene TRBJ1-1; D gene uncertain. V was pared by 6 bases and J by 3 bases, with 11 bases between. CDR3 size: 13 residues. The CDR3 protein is CASRYGEHTEAFF. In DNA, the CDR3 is TGTGCCAGCAGATACGGGGAGCACACTGAAGCTTTCTTT.

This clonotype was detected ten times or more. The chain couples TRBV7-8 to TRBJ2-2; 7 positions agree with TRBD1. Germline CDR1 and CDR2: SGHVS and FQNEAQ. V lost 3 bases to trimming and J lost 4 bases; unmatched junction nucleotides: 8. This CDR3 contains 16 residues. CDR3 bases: TGTGCCAGCAGCTTCCGACAGGGCAGGTTCACCGGGGAGCTGTTTTTT. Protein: CASSFRQGRFTGELFF.

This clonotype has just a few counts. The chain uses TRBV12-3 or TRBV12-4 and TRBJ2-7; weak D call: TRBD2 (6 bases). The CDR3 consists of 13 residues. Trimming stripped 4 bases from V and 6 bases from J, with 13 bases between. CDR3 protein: CASSWEARGEQYF. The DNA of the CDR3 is TGTGCCAGCAGTTGGGAGGCGAGGGGCGAGCAGTACTTC.

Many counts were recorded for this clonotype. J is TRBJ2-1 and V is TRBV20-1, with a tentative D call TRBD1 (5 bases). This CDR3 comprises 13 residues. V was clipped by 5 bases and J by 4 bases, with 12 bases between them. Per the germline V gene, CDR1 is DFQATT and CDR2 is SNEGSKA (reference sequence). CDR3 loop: CSAGVTAYNEQFF. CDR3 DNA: TGCAGTGCTGGGGTGACAGCTTACAATGAGCAGTTCTTC.

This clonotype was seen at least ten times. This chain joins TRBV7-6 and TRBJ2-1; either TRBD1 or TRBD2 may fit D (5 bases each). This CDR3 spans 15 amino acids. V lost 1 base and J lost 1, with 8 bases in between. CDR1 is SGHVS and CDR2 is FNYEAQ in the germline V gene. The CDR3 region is CASSLDGASYNEQFF. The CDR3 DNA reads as TGTGCCAGCAGCTTAGACGGGGCATCCTACAATGAGCAGTTCTTC. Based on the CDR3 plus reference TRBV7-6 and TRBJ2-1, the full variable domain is GAGVSQSPRYKVTKRGQDVALRCDPISGHVSLYWYRQALGQGPEFLTYFNYEAQQDKSGLPNDRFSAERPEGSISTLTIQRTEQRDSAMYRCASSLDGASYNEQFFGPGTRLTVL.

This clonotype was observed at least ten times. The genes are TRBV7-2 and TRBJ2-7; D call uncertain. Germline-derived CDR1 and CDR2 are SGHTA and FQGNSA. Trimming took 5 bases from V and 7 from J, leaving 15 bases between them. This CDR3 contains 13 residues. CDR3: CASSLRMSGEQYF. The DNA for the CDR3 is TGTGCCAGCAGCCTTAGAATGTCCGGGGAGCAGTACTTC.

The CDR3 region is CASSFIGGFDSYNEQFF. The CDR3 coding sequence is TGTGCCAGCAGTTTCATTGGAGGTTTCGACTCCTACAATGAGCAGTTCTTC. This sequence joins TRBV12-3 or TRBV12-4 and TRBJ2-1; D may be TRBD2 (5 bases). Trimming took 3 bases from V and 0 from J, leaving 15 bases between them. CDR3 length equals 17 residues.

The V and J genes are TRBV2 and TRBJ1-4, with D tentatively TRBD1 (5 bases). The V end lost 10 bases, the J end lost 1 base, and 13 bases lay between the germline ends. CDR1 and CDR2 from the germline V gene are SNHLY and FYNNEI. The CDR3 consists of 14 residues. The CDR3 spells CATRGQVTNEKLFF. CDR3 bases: TGTGCCACCCGGGGCCAAGTAACTAATGAAAAACTGTTTTTT.

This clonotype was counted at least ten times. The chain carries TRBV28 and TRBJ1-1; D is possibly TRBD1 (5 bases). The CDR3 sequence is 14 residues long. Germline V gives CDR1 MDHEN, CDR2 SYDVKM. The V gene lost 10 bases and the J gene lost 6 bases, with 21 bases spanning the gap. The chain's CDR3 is CATIRPGIPAEAFF. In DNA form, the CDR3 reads TGTGCCACCATAAGGCCAGGGATTCCCGCTGAAGCTTTCTTT.

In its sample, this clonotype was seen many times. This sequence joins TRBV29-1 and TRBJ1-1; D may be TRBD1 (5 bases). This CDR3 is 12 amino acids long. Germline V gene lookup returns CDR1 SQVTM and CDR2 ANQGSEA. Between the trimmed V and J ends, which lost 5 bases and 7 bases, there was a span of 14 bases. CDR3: CSVRGDSLEAFF. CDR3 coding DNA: TGCAGCGTTAGGGGAGACAGCCTTGAAGCTTTCTTT.